This T cell receptor beta chain was sequenced during a study of post-analysis software for immune sequencing data. TCR beta libraries were prepared from cDNA with unique molecular identifiers. TCRdb ran MiXCR on the PCR reads and lists one entry per CDR3 protein. Seen here are 750,000 to 900,000 distinct CDR3 sequences, under 60% observed once, and the top ten hold roughly 5%. Trimming removed 5 bases at V and 9 bases at J, with 16 bases between. Germline CDR1 and CDR2: SGHVS and FQNEAQ. The CDR3 contains 14 residues. Points on this clonotype: Its matching antigen is unknown.

General study findings and limits: Included in a set of roughly five TRBV segments more frequent in patients than controls were TRBV5-6, TRBV5-1 and TRBV20-1. Comparison with controls showed significantly lower normalized Chao1 diversity in multiple sclerosis patients.

The clonotype was recovered from a girl under 18 with multiple sclerosis. J is TRBJ2-2 and V is TRBV7-8, with unresolved D. The source material was blood. The CDR3 sequence is CASSHQGLGRELFF. The DNA for the CDR3 is TGTGCCAGCAGCCATCAAGGGTTGGGAAGGGAGCTGTTTTTT.